One and the same sample provided the 32 T cell receptor beta chains below, sequenced in a study of T cell repertoires in cytomegalovirus infection. One entry per CDR3 protein results from TCRdb running MiXCR on the reads. The sample shows around 630,000 distinct CDR3 sequences, 20% to 25% of them seen only once. The sample was CD8+ T cells from PBMCs. These receptors originate from a human donor in good health (CMV status not recorded). Some clones in this sample may be carry-over from other donors' samples.

This clonotype was found many times. V is TRBV7-2 and J is TRBJ1-1; tentatively, D is TRBD1 (5 bases). Trimming removed 4 bases at V and 7 bases at J, with 13 bases between. The CDR3 is 13 residues long. Looked up from germline, CDR1 is SGHTA and CDR2 is FQGNSA. CDR3 in amino acids: CASSWGGRIEAFF. In DNA, the CDR3 is TGTGCCAGCAGCTGGGGGGGACGGATTGAAGCTTTCTTT. The variable domain in full, with the rest retrieved from reference TRBV7-2 and TRBJ1-1, is GAGVSQSPSNKVTEKGKDVELRCDPISGHTALYWYRQSLGQGLEFLIYFQGNSAPDKSGLPSDRFSAERTGGSVSTLTIQRTQQEDSAVYLCASSWGGRIEAFFGQGTRLTVV.

This clonotype appeared many times. The chain employs TRBV19 and TRBJ1-5; tentative D call: TRBD1 (6 bases). CDR3 length: 15 amino acids. CDR1 LNHDA and CDR2 SQIVND come from the germline V gene (reference sequence). Deletions cut 3 bases from V and 1 base from J, with 10 bases between. The CDR3 coding sequence is TGTGCCAGTAGTATTTGGGGGACAAGCAATCAGCCCCAGCATTTT. It encodes CASSIWGTSNQPQHF.

This clonotype came up a few times. The V gene is TRBV25-1, the J gene TRBJ1-1; perhaps TRBD1 as D (5 bases). The V and J ends lost 4 bases and 3 bases respectively, with 9 bases between them. Germline CDR1 MGHDK, CDR2 SYGVNS. There are 13 residues in the CDR3. CDR3 nucleotide sequence: TGTGCCAGCAGTGCAGGGTCGTACACTGAAGCTTTCTTT. Encoded protein: CASSAGSYTEAFF.

This clonotype was counted many times. The chain carries TRBV7-9 and TRBJ1-1; no firm D call. The ends were cut back, 10 bases at V and 4 bases at J, with 13 bases in the middle. This CDR3 has 12 amino acids. Germline CDR1 SEHNR, CDR2 FQNEAQ (reference sequence). This CDR3 is CATFRERTEAFF. DNA for the CDR3: TGTGCCACCTTCCGGGAGCGCACTGAAGCTTTCTTT. Based on the CDR3 plus reference TRBV7-9 and TRBJ1-1, the full variable domain is DTGVSQNPRHKITKRGQNVTFRCDPISEHNRLYWYRQTLGQGPEFLTYFQNEAQLEKSRLLSDRFSAERPKGSFSTLEIQRTEQGDSAMYLCATFRERTEAFFGQGTRLTVV.

The chain links TRBV28 to TRBJ2-7; D assignment may be TRBD1 or TRBD2 (5 bases each). The V end was cut by 8 bases, the J end by 3 bases, with 17 bases between. The length of the CDR3 is 14 residues. The V gene's germline CDR1 is MDHEN and CDR2 SYDVKM. CDR3 in amino acids: CASRGYGANYEQYV. DNA of the CDR3: TGTGCCAGCCGCGGTTACGGGGCTAACTACGAGCAGTACGTC.

Note on this clonotype: This may be a read error: a much more frequent sequence differs by one nucleotide. This sequence joins TRBV7-6 and TRBJ1-2, with TRBD1 as a possible D gene (6 bases). Germline lookup yields CDR1 SGHVS and CDR2 FNYEAQ. This CDR3 is built from 14 residues. Trimming pared 1 base from V and 10 bases from J, leaving 16 bases between. The CDR3 nucleotides read TGTGCCAGCAGCTTAGACGAGGGGGTAAATGACTACACCTTC. Its protein product is CASSLDEGVNDYTF.

In its sample, this clonotype was seen a few times. V and J are TRBV28 and TRBJ1-5; 10 positions agree with TRBD1. CDR3 length equals 14 residues. Per the germline V gene, CDR1 is MDHEN and CDR2 is SYDVKM. V lost 4 bases and J lost 5; bases outside the gene matches: 2. The CDR3 loop is CASSWGQGYQPQHF. In nucleotides, the CDR3 is TGTGCCAGCAGTTGGGGACAGGGGTATCAGCCCCAGCATTTT.

CDR3 in DNA: TGTGCCATCAGTGAGAATTGGGACAGGGGTTCCGAGCAGTACGTC. It yields the protein CAISENWDRGSEQYV. The rearrangement uses TRBV10-3 and TRBJ2-7; 10 bases are a match to TRBD1. This CDR3 contains 15 residues. Trimming removed 2 bases from V and 6 bases from J; junction bases left unmatched: 7. Germline V CDR1 and CDR2: ENHRY, SYGVKD.

In its sample, this clonotype was seen many times. This chain uses TRBV7-9 with TRBJ2-1; maybe TRBD1 (6 bases). Trimming stripped 6 bases from V and 3 bases from J, with 9 bases between. The germline V gene has CDR1 SEHNR and CDR2 FQNEAQ (reference sequence). The CDR3 is 13 amino acids. As DNA, the CDR3 is TGTGCCAGCAGGGGGGACAACTACAATGAGCAGTTCTTC. As protein: CASRGDNYNEQFF.

This clonotype was recorded at least ten times. The gene calls are TRBV12-3 or TRBV12-4 and TRBJ2-3, with D uncertain. This CDR3 is 15 amino acids long. V was cut by 3 bases and J by 0 bases, with 10 bases left in between. CDR3 bases: TGTGCCAGCAGTTTCCCGAGGACCAGCACAGATACGCAGTATTTT. Amino acids: CASSFPRTSTDTQYF.

This chain uses TRBV3-1 with TRBJ2-1, with D perhaps TRBD2 (7 bases). The length of the CDR3 is 14 residues. V was pared by 1 base and J by 8 bases, with 12 bases between. The V gene's germline CDR1 is LGHDT and CDR2 YNNKEL (reference sequence). The CDR3 DNA follows: TGTGCCAGCAGCCAAGGGACTAGGGGGGATGAGCAGTTCTTC. Its translation is CASSQGTRGDEQFF.

This clonotype appeared a few times. The J gene is TRBJ1-2, the V gene TRBV5-1, with D uncertain. Trimming cost V 4 bases and J 3 bases, with 7 bases left between them. The germline CDR1 and CDR2 sequences are SGHRS and YFSETQ. The CDR3 extends over 12 amino acids. CDR3 sequence reads: CASSREYYGYTF. As DNA, the CDR3 is TGCGCCAGCAGCCGGGAGTACTATGGCTACACCTTC.

The chain uses TRBV20-1 and TRBJ2-1; weak D call: TRBD2 (5 bases). Per germline, CDR1 DFQATT and CDR2 SNEGSKA (reference sequence). This CDR3 has 14 amino acids. V dropped 5 bases and J dropped 4 bases, with 15 bases sitting between them. CDR3 loop: CSASADGIYNEQFF. The DNA of the CDR3 is TGCAGTGCTTCCGCGGACGGGATATACAATGAGCAGTTCTTC.

The chain couples TRBV7-9 to TRBJ2-2; D is uncertain. This CDR3 comprises 16 residues. Trimming removed 4 bases from V and 1 base from J, with 13 bases in between. The germline V gene encodes CDR1 SEHNR and CDR2 FQNEAQ (reference sequence). CDR3 DNA: TGTGCCAGCAGCTCCTGGGTGACCTTGAACACCGGGGAGCTGTTTTTT. It specifies CASSSWVTLNTGELFF.

Concerning this clonotype itself: This could be a read error, since a much larger clone is one nucleotide away. This sequence joins TRBV20-1 and TRBJ2-3; 12 bases match TRBD2. This CDR3 has 18 amino acids. From germline, CDR1 is DFQATT and CDR2 SNEGSKA (reference sequence). The CDR3 loop is CSASGWTSGVTSTDTRYF. As DNA, the CDR3 is TGCAGTGCTAGCGGGTGGACTAGCGGGGTTACTAGCACAGATACGCGGTATTTT.

This clonotype was counted a few times. The chain recombines TRBV6-5 with TRBJ2-2; no reliable D call. Trimming cost V 8 bases and J 0 bases, with 10 bases left between them. Germline V gene data show CDR1 as MNHEY and CDR2 as SVGAGI. CDR3 size: 14 residues. CDR3 DNA sequence: TGTGCCAGCGGTTCGCTCGCGAACACCGGGGAGCTGTTTTTT. It translates to CASGSLANTGELFF.

This clonotype has a handful of counts. The rearrangement uses TRBV7-8 and TRBJ2-1; D perhaps matches TRBD2 (6 bases). Deletions cut 0 bases from V and 6 bases from J, with 24 bases between. This CDR3 has 19 residues. CDR1 and CDR2 from the germline V gene are SGHVS and FQNEAQ. The CDR3 DNA sequence: TGTGCCAGCAGCTTAGCGGGAGGAGGGTTAACCCCGAGGTCCAATGAGCAGTTCTTC. Its translation: CASSLAGGGLTPRSNEQFF.

The rearrangement links TRBV9 to TRBJ2-3, with 8 bases identical to TRBD2. From germline, CDR1 is SGDLS and CDR2 YYNGEE. V trimming: 4 bases; J trimming: 4 bases; junction bases outside the gene matches: 5. The CDR3 runs to 14 residues. The CDR3 nucleotides are TGTGCCAGCAGCCCAGGGACTAGAGCAGATACGCAGTATTTT. It is translated as CASSPGTRADTQYF.

The chain couples TRBV6-2 or TRBV6-3 to TRBJ2-7; no reliable D call. V dropped 4 bases and J dropped 0 bases, with 10 bases sitting between them. The CDR3 covers 14 residues. The germline gives CDR1 MNHEY, CDR2 SVGEGT. The CDR3 DNA follows: TGTGCCAGCAGTTTTGGTCTTTACTCCTACGAGCAGTACGTC. Translation: CASSFGLYSYEQYV.

In its sample, this clonotype was seen a few times. The V and J genes are TRBV19 and TRBJ1-1, with D perhaps TRBD1 (6 bases). The CDR3 has 15 residues. Germline V gene data show CDR1 as LNHDA and CDR2 as SQIVND (reference sequence). V was pared by 5 bases and J by 0 bases, with 13 bases between. DNA for the CDR3: TGTGCCAGTAGTCGCGTACAGGGAATGAACACTGAAGCTTTCTTT. Translation gives CASSRVQGMNTEAFF.

This clonotype showed up many times. The chain has TRBV7-2 and TRBJ1-1; D unresolved. The CDR3 length is 14 residues. Trimming pared 1 base from V and 5 bases from J, leaving 11 bases between. Germline V lookup: CDR1 SGHTA, CDR2 FQGNSA. The CDR3, as DNA: TGTGCCAGCAGCTTAGGGCTCGCTCCAACTGAAGCTTTCTTT. This sequence encodes CASSLGLAPTEAFF.

This clonotype was detected a few times. The chain is built from TRBV19 and TRBJ1-1; no reliable D call. This CDR3 is 14 amino acids long. Trimming took 3 bases from V and 3 from J, leaving 11 bases between them. CDR1 and CDR2 from the germline V gene are LNHDA and SQIVND (reference sequence). CDR3 sequence: CASSITGRDTEAFF. As DNA, the CDR3 is TGTGCCAGTAGTATTACTGGTAGGGACACTGAAGCTTTCTTT.

Here the CDR3 DNA reads TGCGCCAGCAGCCAAGAACACCGGACGTACCAAGAGACCCAGTACTTC. Its translation: CASSQEHRTYQETQYF. The rearrangement joins TRBV4-1 to TRBJ2-5, with D unclear. V lost 0 bases and J lost 0, with 11 bases in between. The length of the CDR3 is 16 residues. Per the germline V gene, CDR1 is MGHRA and CDR2 is YSYEKL.

The rearrangement uses TRBV27 and TRBJ2-7, with D possibly TRBD1 on 6 matching bases. This CDR3 region has 16 residues. Germline V gene data show CDR1 as MNHEY and CDR2 as SMNVEV (reference sequence). Between the trimmed V and J ends, which lost 5 bases and 4 bases, there was a span of 21 bases. The CDR3 loop is CASSPYTPVGAYEQYF. The CDR3 coding sequence is TGTGCCAGCAGTCCCTATACCCCCGTGGGGGCGTACGAGCAGTACTTC.

The chain joins TRBV5-5 to TRBJ1-2; D uncertain. The germline V and J ends were trimmed by 0 bases and 2 bases, with 11 bases remaining between them. CDR3 length equals 15 residues. Germline loops: CDR1 SGHKS, CDR2 YYEKEE (reference sequence). This CDR3 reads CASSLVAVQNYGYTF. The CDR3, as DNA: TGTGCCAGCAGCTTGGTTGCAGTGCAGAACTATGGCTACACCTTC. The whole variable domain, filled in from reference TRBV5-5 and TRBJ1-2, reads DAGVTQSPTHLIKTRGQQVTLRCSPISGHKSVSWYQQVLGQGPQFIFQYYEKEERGRGNFPDRFSARQFPNYSSELNVNALLLGDSALYLCASSLVAVQNYGYTFGSGTRLTVV.

This clonotype occurred many times. V is TRBV7-6 and J is TRBJ1-1; tentative D call: TRBD1 (5 bases). Per the germline V gene, CDR1 is SGHVS and CDR2 is FNYEAQ. V was pared by 1 base and J by 0 bases, with 15 bases between. The CDR3 is 17 amino acids. In nucleotides, the CDR3 is TGTGCCAGCAGCTTAGTTATGGGTTCGGGGGTGAACACTGAAGCTTTCTTT. Its translation: CASSLVMGSGVNTEAFF.

The J gene is TRBJ1-5, the V gene TRBV10-3; D unresolved. CDR1 is ENHRY and CDR2 is SYGVKD in the germline V gene. The CDR3 spans 13 residues. V was shortened by 4 bases and J by 0 bases, with 4 bases between the two germline ends. The CDR3 DNA follows: TGTGCCATCAGTGTGGATAGCAATCAGCCCCAGCATTTT. It codes for CAISVDSNQPQHF.

Details on this clonotype: A much bigger clone sits one base away, suggesting this may be a read error. The chain has TRBV7-9 and TRBJ1-5; D not certain. Germline-derived CDR1 and CDR2 are SEHNR and FQNEAQ (reference sequence). The CDR3 spans 14 residues. The CDR3 bases are TGTGCCAGCAACTTAGACCATAGCAATCAGCCCCAGCATTTT. It is translated as CASNLDHSNQPQHF.

This rearrangement joins TRBV4-2 to TRBJ1-1; no firm D call. The CDR3 totals 17 residues. The V end lost 0 bases, the J end lost 4 bases, and 18 bases lay between the germline ends. Germline lookup yields CDR1 LGHNA and CDR2 YNFKEQ. The CDR3 is CASSQEGRGSTSTEAFF. CDR3 nucleotides: TGTGCCAGCAGCCAAGAAGGAAGAGGGAGCACGAGCACTGAAGCTTTCTTT.

V and J are TRBV27 and TRBJ2-5, with 11 bases lining up with TRBD1. CDR1 and CDR2 (germline): MNHEY, SMNVEV (reference sequence). The CDR3 has 16 residues. With V trimmed by 2 bases and J by 1 base, 3 bases remained unmatched. The CDR3 is CASSLGDRGIQETQYF. Here the CDR3 DNA reads TGTGCCAGCAGTTTAGGGGACAGGGGGATCCAAGAGACCCAGTACTTC.

The rearrangement joins TRBV6-1 to TRBJ2-3; D ambiguous. Trimming took 2 bases from V and 5 from J, leaving 8 bases between them. Germline CDR1 reads MNHNS; CDR2 reads SASEGT. The CDR3 contains 13 residues. CDR3 amino acids: CASSELALDTQYF. CDR3 coding DNA: TGTGCCAGCAGTGAACTGGCCTTAGATACGCAGTATTTT.

The chain combines TRBV6-5 with TRBJ2-1, with D possibly matching TRBD1 (5 bases). Between the trimmed V and J ends, which lost 2 bases and 4 bases, there was a span of 12 bases. Germline V gene sequence: CDR1 MNHEY, CDR2 SVGAGI. The CDR3 covers 15 residues. In DNA, the CDR3 is TGTGCCAGCAGTTACGCCCCTGGGGCGTACAATGAGCAGTTCTTC. Residues: CASSYAPGAYNEQFF.